The 24 T cell receptor beta chains reported below all come from one sample, sequenced in a study of CD8 T cells in ankylosing spondylitis. TCRdb passed the 5' RACE reads through MiXCR, listing each CDR3 protein once. Of roughly 220,000 distinct CDR3 sequences listed, more than 9% were seen once; the top ten hold 21%. Material for sequencing was blood, either unsorted or a sorted T cell fraction (not recorded which). Receptors were obtained from a male donor with ankylosing spondylitis or in good health (not recorded which).

Worth noting for this clonotype: The junction differs from germline at one of its ends, possibly a read error. This chain links TRBV7-7 with TRBJ2-3, with 7 bases aligning to TRBD1. This CDR3 spans 15 amino acids. The V gene's germline CDR1 is SSHAT and CDR2 FNYEAQ (reference sequence). CDR3 DNA: TGTGCTAGCAGCCCTTTAACAGGGGACACAGATACGCAGTATTTT. Its protein product is CASSPLTGDTDTQYF.

This clonotype was seen ten or more times. The V call is TRBV28, the J call TRBJ2-5, with 8 positions matching TRBD2. The V and J ends lost 5 bases and 4 bases, in that order; junction bases with no gene match: 6. The CDR3 totals 14 residues. The germline gives CDR1 MDHEN, CDR2 SYDVKM. CDR3 amino acids: CASSPGGASETQYF. CDR3 nucleotide sequence: TGTGCCAGCAGTCCCGGGGGGGCGTCAGAGACCCAGTACTTC.

Turning to this clonotype: As the CDR3 is not closed by the conserved phenylalanine or tryptophan, this likely results from a read error. The rearrangement links TRBV3-1 to TRBJ2-3; TRBD2 matches 8 bases. Germline CDR1 LGHDT, CDR2 YNNKEL (reference sequence). V shed 0 bases and J 6 bases; nucleotides not matched to a gene: 5. This CDR3 is 15 amino acids long. DNA of the CDR3: TGTGCCAGCAGCCAAGATGGCGGGGGGCAGGATACGCAGTATCTT. Its protein is CASSQDGGGQDTQYL.

The V gene is TRBV5-1, the J gene TRBJ2-2; 7 bases align to TRBD1. After removal of 0 bases from V and 5 bases from J, the junction contained 4 bases not matched to a gene. The germline gives CDR1 SGHRS, CDR2 YFSETQ. The CDR3 runs to 15 residues. The CDR3 loop reads CASSLDRGKTGELFF. For the CDR3, the DNA is TGCGCCAGCAGCTTGGACAGGGGAAAAACCGGGGAGCTGTTTTTT.

This clonotype has more than one count but fewer than ten. This chain connects TRBV18 to TRBJ2-2; D gene unclear. Germline V gives CDR1 KGHSH, CDR2 LQKENI. This CDR3 contains 14 residues. V gave up 4 bases and J gave up 1 base, with 7 bases separating them. CDR3 coding DNA: TGTGCCAGCTCACGGACGGGGAACACCGGGGAGCTGTTTTTT. This gives the protein CASSRTGNTGELFF.

This clonotype was counted only a few times. The chain joins TRBV5-6 to TRBJ1-2; 7 nucleotides line up with TRBD1. Germline CDR1 is SGHDT and CDR2 is YYEEEE. The CDR3 contains 15 residues. V lost 0 bases to trimming and J lost 6 bases; unmatched junction nucleotides: 8. The CDR3 region is CASSLVRTGNDGYTF. CDR3 in DNA: TGTGCCAGCAGCTTGGTTCGGACAGGAAACGATGGCTACACCTTC.

The chain employs TRBV6-5 and TRBJ2-1, with TRBD2 identical over 11 bases. With 4 bases clipped from V and 7 bases from J, the junction kept 9 bases outside the gene matches. The germline CDR1 and CDR2 sequences are MNHEY and SVGAGI. This CDR3 has 16 residues. The CDR3 sequence: CASSFFSGGGINEQFF. CDR3 nucleotides: TGTGCCAGCAGTTTCTTTAGCGGGGGGGGCATAAATGAGCAGTTCTTC.

This clonotype was picked up a small number of times. The chain combines TRBV7-2 with TRBJ1-5; 7 bases are a match to TRBD1. Germline V gene lookup returns CDR1 SGHTA and CDR2 FQGNSA. The V and J ends lost 5 bases and 0 bases, in that order; junction bases with no gene match: 7. The CDR3 sequence is 16 residues long. The CDR3 DNA follows: TGTGCCAGCAGCGGGGACAGCAGATATAGCAATCAGCCCCAGCATTTT. It yields the protein CASSGDSRYSNQPQHF.

In this sample, this clonotype turned up many times. CDR3: CASSYSKEQVADTQYF. The CDR3 region has the DNA TGTGCCAGCAGTTACTCGAAAGAACAAGTGGCAGATACGCAGTATTTT. The V call is TRBV6-5, the J call TRBJ2-3; D is unresolved. Germline CDR1 reads MNHEY; CDR2 reads SVGAGI. V was trimmed by 0 bases and J by 4 bases, leaving 14 bases between them. The CDR3 loop spans 16 amino acids.

The chain combines TRBV5-1 with TRBJ2-7; no clear D. In germline, CDR1 is SGHRS, CDR2 YFSETQ. V was shortened by 0 bases and J by 2 bases, with 9 bases between the two germline ends. The CDR3 has 14 amino acids. The CDR3 DNA reads as TGCGCCAGCAGCTTGGACTGGGCCACCTACGAGCAGTACTTC. As protein: CASSLDWATYEQYF.

This chain links TRBV6-1 with TRBJ2-7, with a tentative D call TRBD2 (5 bases). The V end was cut by 10 bases, the J end by 0 bases, with 13 bases between. Germline V gives CDR1 MNHNS, CDR2 SASEGT. This CDR3 comprises 13 residues. The CDR3 loop reads CATNPGYSYEQYF. Here the CDR3 DNA reads TGTGCCACAAACCCGGGATACTCCTACGAGCAGTACTTC.

This rearrangement joins TRBV7-1 to TRBJ2-1; weak D call: TRBD1 (6 bases). TRBV7-1 is designated an ORF whose function remains uncertain. CDR3 length: 18 amino acids. V lost 5 bases to trimming and J lost 0 bases, with 20 bases between them. The DNA of the CDR3 is TGTGCCAGCAGCCCCGGGCTCGTGGGGGCCAGCTCCTACAATGAGCAGTTCTTC. Its translation is CASSPGLVGASSYNEQFF.

This clonotype was detected ten times or more. This chain links TRBV5-1 with TRBJ1-2; D may be TRBD1 (5 bases). Germline CDR1 SGHRS, CDR2 YFSETQ. The CDR3 totals 12 residues. V gave up 1 base and J gave up 8 bases, with 9 bases separating them. Here the CDR3 reads CASSLSGEGYTF. In nucleotides, the CDR3 is TGCGCCAGCAGCTTGTCGGGGGAAGGCTACACCTTC.

This clonotype was counted ten times or more. The rearrangement joins TRBV29-1 to TRBJ1-1, with 8 bases that match TRBD1. Germline V CDR1 and CDR2: SQVTM, ANQGSEA. This CDR3 comprises 16 residues. After removal of 7 bases from V and 6 bases from J, the junction contained 19 bases not matched to a gene. The CDR3 here is CSAGALQGAGRSEAFF. The CDR3 region has the DNA TGCAGCGCTGGGGCCCTCCAGGGGGCGGGGAGGTCTGAAGCTTTCTTT.

Remarks on this clonotype: A read error is possible here, since a much larger clone lies one base away. The chain joins TRBV20-1 to TRBJ1-2, with unresolved D. This CDR3 contains 13 residues. In germline, CDR1 is DFQATT, CDR2 SNEGSKA (reference sequence). V was clipped by 0 bases and J by 7 bases, with 12 bases between them. The CDR3 bases are TGCAGTGCTAGAGATTACTTTGAGGGTGGCTACACCTTC. Its protein is CSARDYFEGGYTF.

This clonotype showed up just a few times. The chain uses TRBV20-1 and TRBJ2-2; maybe TRBD2 (6 bases). The CDR3 loop spans 14 amino acids. The V gene's germline CDR1 is DFQATT and CDR2 SNEGSKA (reference sequence). The V end lost 2 bases, the J end lost 3 bases, and 10 bases lay between the germline ends. CDR3 loop: CSARQTRDTGELFF. The DNA for the CDR3 is TGCAGTGCTAGACAGACTAGGGACACCGGGGAGCTGTTTTTT.

This clonotype was seen ten or more times. This chain connects TRBV20-1 to TRBJ1-4; 9 positions agree with TRBD1. The CDR3 sequence is 12 residues long. The trim removed 8 bases at V and 7 bases at J, leaving 5 bases unmatched. Germline V lookup: CDR1 DFQATT, CDR2 SNEGSKA (reference sequence). The CDR3 region is CSWTGDLEKLFF. In nucleotides, the CDR3 is TGCAGTTGGACAGGGGACCTTGAAAAACTGTTTTTT.

This clonotype was observed at least ten times. The chain employs TRBV20-1 and TRBJ2-5; 10 bases map to TRBD2. Germline V lookup: CDR1 DFQATT, CDR2 SNEGSKA (reference sequence). Losses at the gene ends were 5 bases for V and 3 bases for J; bases not matched to a gene: 9. The length of the CDR3 is 15 residues. Here the CDR3 DNA reads TGCAGTGCTCCTACACTAGCGGGGCTAAAAGAGACCCAGTACTTC. Translating it yields CSAPTLAGLKETQYF.

This clonotype was counted only a few times. The CDR3 here is CASSSPLGESYEQYF. In DNA, the CDR3 is TGCGCCAGCAGCTCACCCCTAGGTGAGAGCTACGAGCAGTACTTC. The rearrangement links TRBV5-1 to TRBJ2-7; D is ambiguous. Germline-derived CDR1 and CDR2 are SGHRS and YFSETQ. The CDR3 runs 15 residues. V lost 3 bases and J lost 3, with 16 bases in between.

This rearrangement joins TRBV2 to TRBJ2-7, with a weak D call TRBD2 (6 bases). Trimming pared 1 base from V and 3 bases from J, leaving 10 bases between. The germline CDR1 and CDR2 sequences are SNHLY and FYNNEI. CDR3 size: 14 residues. The CDR3 nucleotides read TGTGCCAGCAGTGAAGGGGGGGTCGGCTACGAGCAGTACTTC. Protein sequence: CASSEGGVGYEQYF.

This clonotype was picked up a small number of times. The rearrangement links TRBV12-3 or TRBV12-4 to TRBJ2-2; TRBD2 matches 13 bases. V lost 6 bases, J lost 8 bases, and 15 bases stayed unmatched. CDR3 size: 18 residues. CDR3 sequence reads: CASRPSTATSGGAGELFF. CDR3 nucleotide sequence: TGTGCCAGCAGACCATCGACAGCCACTAGCGGGGGGGCGGGGGAGCTGTTTTTT.

This clonotype was counted only a few times. The rearrangement links TRBV5-1 to TRBJ2-2; tentatively, D is TRBD2 (6 bases). Trimming took off 1 base at V and 5 bases at J, with 9 bases between the two ends. This CDR3 contains 14 residues. CDR1 and CDR2 from the germline V gene are SGHRS and YFSETQ. CDR3: CASSLLAETGELFF. CDR3 coding DNA: TGCGCCAGCAGCTTGTTAGCGGAGACCGGGGAGCTGTTTTTT.

In this sample, this clonotype turned up many times. J is TRBJ2-7 and V is TRBV20-1; maybe TRBD1 (6 bases). Germline-derived CDR1 and CDR2 are DFQATT and SNEGSKA (reference sequence). CDR3 length: 10 amino acids. V lost 7 bases and J lost 6, with 10 bases in between. The CDR3 sequence is CSVRGPEQYF. The CDR3 coding sequence is TGCAGTGTCAGGGGACCCGAGCAGTACTTC.

At least ten counts were recorded for this clonotype. This chain joins TRBV7-2 and TRBJ2-7, with TRBD1 matching 8 bases. Germline CDR1 is SGHTA and CDR2 is FQGNSA. The CDR3 is 14 amino acids. Losses at the gene ends were 6 bases for V and 3 bases for J; bases not matched to a gene: 7. The CDR3 here is CASSALGQGYEQYF. DNA of the CDR3: TGTGCCAGCAGTGCCCTTGGACAGGGCTACGAGCAGTACTTC.